The rows below give T cell receptor beta chains drawn from one sample of a study of blood T cell repertoires in COVID-19. Sequencing was performed with immunoSEQ multiplex PCR; in TCRdb, only in-frame clones are kept and a portion is missing. This sample has 55,000 to 70,000 clones, with roughly 82% found just once. The sequenced sample was peripheral blood. These receptors were taken from a woman aged 55-70 years with acute or convalescent COVID-19. CDR3s leave out the opening cysteine and the closing phenylalanine or tryptophan. Rows give clone size only sometimes, using once, few, many, or a class for an expanded clone.

>TRBV7-6|once
ASSLPLEIAGVPSLHEQY
>TRBV7-2|NA
ASTLIAGTGELF
>TRBV11-3|NA
ASSLKGAGNEQF
>TRBV11-2|NA
ASSVQGAANEKLF
>TRBV2|NA
ASLTRSRNTEAF
>TRBV30|NA
AWSAYVTGELF
>TRBV15|few
ATSTLGMGGSPLH
>TRBV5-8|NA
ASSLGGWSTDTQY
>TRBV27|NA
ASSLSGAGQPQH
>TRBV3-1/TRBV3-2|NA
ASIQYDHKRYEQY
>TRBV7-3|NA
ASSPRVGTEAF
>TRBV7-9|NA
ASSLWGVGNTEAF
>TRBV21-1|NA
ASSKACGQGPYIQY
>TRBV15|NA
ATSRDFQDYQPQH
>TRBV11-3|once
ASSSRGAGDEQF
>TRBV6-5|NA
ASSPSRGYNEQF
>TRBV27|NA
ASSPTGQGNQPQH
>TRBV7-3|NA
ASSLESSGTDTQY
>TRBV29-1|once
SVRTSGNGEQY
>TRBV19|few
ASSPRTGHVSGNTIY
>TRBV11-2|NA
ASSRYGTGGLGEQY
>TRBV6-1|NA
ASSEDPGGADTQY
>TRBV3-1/TRBV3-2|few
ASSRDGISGNTIY
>TRBV5-1|NA
ASSPGHGRVYTGELF
>TRBV10-3|few
AAHPQQDTLYGYT
>TRBV9|NA
ASSVSGARLGGYT
>TRBV6-1|NA
ASSGRLAGGPGNTQY
>TRBV15|NA
ATKSTRGGDTQY
>TRBV12-5|NA
ASGLVGGARAYEQY
>TRBV10-3|NA
AIKQQGTNYGYT
>TRBV9|few
ASDVVPQGVGTEAF
>TRBV20-1|NA
SASVGAVIGNQPQH
>TRBV6-6|NA
ASSRGQEIMNTEAF
>TRBV6-4|NA
ASSAQGLNTGELF
>TRBV7-9|once
ASNRQGADTIY
>TRBV6-6|NA
ASSSSTGGNGYT
>TRBV6-2/TRBV6-3|NA
ASSRTGGSQPQH
>TRBV6-6|NA
ASSRDPGTGGGNTIY
>TRBV5-4|NA
ASSLGDRANNEQF
>TRBV24-1|NA
ATSDGTSSTDTQY
>TRBV9|NA
ASSSRRGQGETQY
>TRBV4-3|NA
ASSQDRQNYGYT
>TRBV7-2|NA
ASSRDRGAREKLF
>TRBV6-6|few
ASTEIGVSSPLH
>TRBV7-2|NA
ASSLERRGNEQF
>TRBV9|NA
ASSVSPLAGVGDTQY
>TRBV30|NA
AWNGDEGPLSFRTDTQY
>TRBV5-4|NA
ASSRGTSLYSGNTIY
>TRBV4-2|NA
ASSQDLPREQY
>TRBV6-4|NA
ASSATSLNEQF
>TRBV4-2|NA
ASSQGQGAKGYGYT
>TRBV3-1/TRBV3-2|NA
ASSLDPGLDKF
>TRBV7-2|NA
ASSYGRTSGGETQY